Listed below are T cell receptor beta chains from one sample, sequenced in a study of TIL therapy for anti-PD-1-resistant metastatic lung cancer. Using immunoSEQ multiplex PCR, the repertoire was profiled, and TCRdb retains in-frame clones only, with some absent. The sample lists about 60,000 clones; about two thirds were seen once. Sequenced material: blood, taken at baseline. These TCRs come from a person between 25 and 80 years old with non-small cell lung cancer. CDR3s include the opening cysteine and the closing phenylalanine or tryptophan. The D gene is left open where the match is weak. Size is omitted from some rows. Given values are once, few, many or a class for expanded clones.

J gene: TRBJ2-1
D gene: TRBD2
V gene: TRBV5-1
clone size: .
CDR3 DNA: TGCGCCAGCAGCTTGGGGACTAGCGGGAGCAATGAGCAGTTCTTC
CDR3 protein: CASSLGTSGSNEQFF

J gene: TRBJ1-2
D gene: .
V gene: TRBV28
clone size: .
CDR3 DNA: TGTGCCAGCAGTTCATCCGGGACGGGGAACTATGGCTACACCTTC
CDR3 protein: CASSSSGTGNYGYTF

J gene: TRBJ2-5
D gene: TRBD1
V gene: TRBV5-1
clone size: once
CDR3 DNA: TGCGCCAGCAGCTTGGGGCCGACCGGGACAGCATCAGAGACCCAGTACTTC
CDR3 protein: CASSLGPTGTASETQYF

J gene: TRBJ2-1
D gene: TRBD1
V gene: TRBV6-6
clone size: .
CDR3 DNA: TGTGCCAGCAGTCCCAGGGGGCTAGCTGAGCAGTTCTTC
CDR3 protein: CASSPRGLAEQFF

J gene: TRBJ2-1
D gene: TRBD2
V gene: TRBV14
clone size: .
CDR3 DNA: TGTGCCAGCAGTCGGACTAGCGGGAGGGCCGATAGCTTGCCGGAGCAGTTCTTC
CDR3 protein: CASSRTSGRADSLPEQFF

J gene: TRBJ2-7
D gene: .
V gene: TRBV4-1
clone size: .
CDR3 DNA: TGCGCCAGCAGACCGGGACCCTCTTCCTACGAGCAGTACTTC
CDR3 protein: CASRPGPSSYEQYF

J gene: TRBJ1-1
D gene: .
V gene: TRBV5-1
clone size: .
CDR3 DNA: TGCGCCAGCAGACTATACACTGAAGCTTTCTTT
CDR3 protein: CASRLYTEAFF

J gene: TRBJ2-7
D gene: TRBD2
V gene: TRBV13
clone size: .
CDR3 DNA: TGTGCCAGCAGCGGGGGGGGTACGGCGGTCCGCGAGCAGTACTTC
CDR3 protein: CASSGGGTAVREQYF

J gene: TRBJ2-3
D gene: .
V gene: TRBV15
clone size: few
CDR3 DNA: TGTGCCACCAGCAGAGGCAGCGGATCACGCACAGATACGCAGTATTTT
CDR3 protein: CATSRGSGSRTDTQYF

J gene: TRBJ1-4
D gene: .
V gene: TRBV2
clone size: .
CDR3 DNA: TGTGCCAGCGTGGCACTGAATGAAAAACTGTTTTTT
CDR3 protein: CASVALNEKLFF

J gene: TRBJ2-1
D gene: .
V gene: TRBV10-3
clone size: .
CDR3 DNA: TGTGCCACAGGGAACAGCCTCCGAGGTGAGCAGTTCTTC
CDR3 protein: CATGNSLRGEQFF

J gene: TRBJ2-1
D gene: .
V gene: TRBV30
clone size: .
CDR3 DNA: TGTGCCTGGAGTGTTGACAGAAACAATGAGCAGTTCTTC
CDR3 protein: CAWSVDRNNEQFF

J gene: TRBJ2-2
D gene: TRBD2
V gene: TRBV15
clone size: .
CDR3 DNA: TGTGCCACCAGCAGACCTCTAGCGGGAGCGGGCACCGGGGAGCTGTTTTTT
CDR3 protein: CATSRPLAGAGTGELFF

J gene: TRBJ2-7
D gene: .
V gene: TRBV20-1
clone size: .
CDR3 DNA: TGCAGTGCTAGAGGGGAACGCGGCCAGTACTTC
CDR3 protein: CSARGERGQYF

J gene: TRBJ2-5
D gene: TRBD2
V gene: TRBV27
clone size: .
CDR3 DNA: TGTGCCAGCAGCCCCTGGGCGGGAGGGACCCAGTACTTC
CDR3 protein: CASSPWAGGTQYF

J gene: TRBJ2-1
D gene: TRBD2
V gene: TRBV28
clone size: .
CDR3 DNA: TGTGCCAGCAGTACCTCGGGACTAGCGTACAATGAGCAGTTCTTC
CDR3 protein: CASSTSGLAYNEQFF

J gene: TRBJ1-5
D gene: TRBD1
V gene: TRBV19
clone size: .
CDR3 DNA: TGTGCCAGTAGTATAGTGCTTACAGGGGGCAATCAGCCCCAGCATTTT
CDR3 protein: CASSIVLTGGNQPQHF

J gene: TRBJ2-4
D gene: .
V gene: TRBV30
clone size: .
CDR3 DNA: TGTGCCTGGAGTACTGGACAGACTCTAGCCAAAAACATTCAGTACTTC
CDR3 protein: CAWSTGQTLAKNIQYF

J gene: TRBJ2-1
D gene: .
V gene: TRBV5-1
clone size: .
CDR3 DNA: TGCGCCAGCAGCTTGGCGAGGACAGTTGAAAATGAGCAGTTCTTC
CDR3 protein: CASSLARTVENEQFF

J gene: TRBJ2-2
D gene: .
V gene: TRBV6-5
clone size: .
CDR3 DNA: TGTGCCGGCAGAGACCGGGACTTGAACACCGGGGAGCTGTTTTTT
CDR3 protein: CAGRDRDLNTGELFF

J gene: TRBJ2-7
D gene: TRBD2
V gene: TRBV7-8
clone size: .
CDR3 DNA: TGTGCAGTGTCAGGGCGGGAGGCATTACCCTACGAGCAGTACTTC
CDR3 protein: CAVSGREALPYEQYF

J gene: TRBJ2-3
D gene: .
V gene: TRBV15
clone size: .
CDR3 DNA: TGTGCCACCAGTGCGGGACCTTTGGCGAATACGCAGTATTTT
CDR3 protein: CATSAGPLANTQYF

J gene: TRBJ1-4
D gene: TRBD1
V gene: TRBV5-1
clone size: .
CDR3 DNA: TGCGCCAGCAGAGAAGGGACAGCAACTAATGAAAAACTGTTTTTT
CDR3 protein: CASREGTATNEKLFF

J gene: TRBJ1-2
D gene: .
V gene: TRBV5-1
clone size: .
CDR3 DNA: TGCGCCAGCAGCTTGGGAGAAACTCACTATGGCTACACCTTC
CDR3 protein: CASSLGETHYGYTF

J gene: TRBJ1-5
D gene: .
V gene: TRBV7-2
clone size: few
CDR3 DNA: TGTGCCAGCAGCTTAATGGCCATAGGTCGTCAGCCCCAGCATTTT
CDR3 protein: CASSLMAIGRQPQHF

J gene: TRBJ2-1
D gene: .
V gene: TRBV20-1
clone size: .
CDR3 DNA: TGCAGTGCTAATGAGCAGTTCTTC
CDR3 protein: CSANEQFF

J gene: TRBJ2-1
D gene: TRBD2
V gene: TRBV9
clone size: .
CDR3 DNA: TGTGCCAGCAGCGTAAGGGGGTGGACTAGCGGTGTTCGGAATGAGCAGTTCTTC
CDR3 protein: CASSVRGWTSGVRNEQFF

J gene: TRBJ2-5
D gene: TRBD2
V gene: TRBV4-1
clone size: .
CDR3 DNA: TGCGCCAGCAGCCAAGCTCCGTTGGGACTAGCGGACCAAGAGACCCAGTACTTC
CDR3 protein: CASSQAPLGLADQETQYF

J gene: TRBJ1-6
D gene: .
V gene: TRBV5-6
clone size: .
CDR3 DNA: TGTGCCAGCAGCCACTGGACGGCTGATAATTCACCCCTCCACTTT
CDR3 protein: CASSHWTADNSPLHF

J gene: TRBJ1-5
D gene: TRBD1
V gene: TRBV19
clone size: .
CDR3 DNA: TGTGCCAGTAGTAGGGACAGGGCTAATAGCAATCAGCCCCAGCATTTT
CDR3 protein: CASSRDRANSNQPQHF

J gene: TRBJ2-5
D gene: TRBD1
V gene: TRBV14
clone size: .
CDR3 DNA: TGTGCCAGCAGCCAAGGGGGCAGGGGGCGAGAGACCCAGTACTTC
CDR3 protein: CASSQGGRGRETQYF